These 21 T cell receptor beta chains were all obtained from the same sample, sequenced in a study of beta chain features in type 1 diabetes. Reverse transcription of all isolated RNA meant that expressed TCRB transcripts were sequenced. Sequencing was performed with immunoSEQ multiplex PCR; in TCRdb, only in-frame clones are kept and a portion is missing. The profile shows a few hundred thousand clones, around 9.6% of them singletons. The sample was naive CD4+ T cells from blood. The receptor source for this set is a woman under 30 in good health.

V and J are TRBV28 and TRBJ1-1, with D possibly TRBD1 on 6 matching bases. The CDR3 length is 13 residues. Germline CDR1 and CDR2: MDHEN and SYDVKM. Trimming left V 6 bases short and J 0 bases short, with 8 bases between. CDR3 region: CASRNRVNTEAFF. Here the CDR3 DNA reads TGTGCCAGCAGGAACAGGGTGAACACTGAAGCTTTCTTT.

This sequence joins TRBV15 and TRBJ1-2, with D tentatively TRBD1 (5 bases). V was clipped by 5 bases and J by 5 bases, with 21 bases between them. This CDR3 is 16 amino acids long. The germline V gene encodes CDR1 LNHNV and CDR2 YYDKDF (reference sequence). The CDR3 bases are TGTGCCACCAGCCTCGGGGATCAGGGAGGAGGGTATGGCTACACCTTC. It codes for CATSLGDQGGGYGYTF.

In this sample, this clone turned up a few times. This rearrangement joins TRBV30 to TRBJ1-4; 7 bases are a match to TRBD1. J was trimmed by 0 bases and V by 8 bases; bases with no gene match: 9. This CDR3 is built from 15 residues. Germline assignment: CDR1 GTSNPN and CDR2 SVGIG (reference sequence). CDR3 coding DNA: TGTGCCGGACAGGTACCGATCACAACTAATGAAAAACTGTTTTTT. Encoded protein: CAGQVPITTNEKLFF. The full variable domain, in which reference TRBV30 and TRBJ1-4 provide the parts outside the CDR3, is SQTIHQWPATLVQPVGSPLSLECTVEGTSNPNLYWYRQAAGRGLQLLFYSVGIGQISSEVPQNLSASRPQDRQFILSSKKLLLSDSGFYLCAGQVPITTNEKLFFGSGTQLSVL.

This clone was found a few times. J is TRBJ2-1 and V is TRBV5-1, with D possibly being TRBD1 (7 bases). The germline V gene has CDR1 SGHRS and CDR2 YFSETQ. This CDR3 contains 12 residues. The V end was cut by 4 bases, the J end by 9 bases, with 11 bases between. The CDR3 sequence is CASSGGTAEQFF. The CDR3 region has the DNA TGCGCCAGCAGCGGGGGGACAGCTGAGCAGTTCTTC.

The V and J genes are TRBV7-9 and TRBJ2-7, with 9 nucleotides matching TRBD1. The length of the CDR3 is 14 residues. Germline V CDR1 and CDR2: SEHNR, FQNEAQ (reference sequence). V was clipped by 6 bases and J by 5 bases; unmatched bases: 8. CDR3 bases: TGTGCCAGCAGATCGGTGAGGACAGGGGACGAGCAGTACTTC. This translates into CASRSVRTGDEQYF. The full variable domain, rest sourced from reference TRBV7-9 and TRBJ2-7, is DTGVSQNPRHKITKRGQNVTFRCDPISEHNRLYWYRQTLGQGPEFLTYFQNEAQLEKSRLLSDRFSAERPKGSFSTLEIQRTEQGDSAMYLCASRSVRTGDEQYFGPGTRLTVT.

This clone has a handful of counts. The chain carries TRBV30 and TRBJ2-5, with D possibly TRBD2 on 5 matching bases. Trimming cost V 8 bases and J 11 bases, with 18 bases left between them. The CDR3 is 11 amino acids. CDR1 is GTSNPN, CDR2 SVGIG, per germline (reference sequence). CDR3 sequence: CAHDFSGRQYF. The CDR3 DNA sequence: TGTGCCCACGACTTCTCGGGAAGGCAGTACTTC.

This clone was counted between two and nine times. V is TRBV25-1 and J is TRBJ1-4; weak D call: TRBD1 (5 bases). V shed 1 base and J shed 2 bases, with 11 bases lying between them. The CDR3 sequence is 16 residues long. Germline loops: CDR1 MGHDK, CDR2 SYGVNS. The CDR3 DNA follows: TGTGCCAGCAGTGAATGGGGAGGGGTGACTAATGAAAAACTGTTTTTT. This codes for CASSEWGGVTNEKLFF.

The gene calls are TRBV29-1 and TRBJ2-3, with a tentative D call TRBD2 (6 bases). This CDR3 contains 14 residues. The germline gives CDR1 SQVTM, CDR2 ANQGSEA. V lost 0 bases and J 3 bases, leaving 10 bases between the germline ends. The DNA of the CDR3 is TGCAGCGTTGAAGATGCCCGGGGGACAGATACGCAGTATTTT. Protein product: CSVEDARGTDTQYF.

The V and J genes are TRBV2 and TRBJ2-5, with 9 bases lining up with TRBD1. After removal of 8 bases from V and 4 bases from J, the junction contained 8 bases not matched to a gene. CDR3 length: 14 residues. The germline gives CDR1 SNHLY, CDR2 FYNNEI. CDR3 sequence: CASDEQGAGETQYF. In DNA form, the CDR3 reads TGTGCCAGCGACGAACAGGGGGCCGGAGAGACCCAGTACTTC.

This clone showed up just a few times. CDR3 bases: TGTGCCAGTAGTATGTTCGGGACAGGGGCAGGTCGACAGCCCCAGCATTTT. Its protein is CASSMFGTGAGRQPQHF. The chain couples TRBV19 to TRBJ1-5; 10 positions agree with TRBD1. Germline V gene data show CDR1 as LNHDA and CDR2 as SQIVND (reference sequence). The CDR3 is 17 amino acids. The ends lost 3 bases at V and 7 bases at J; junction bases unmatched: 12.

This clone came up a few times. The DNA of the CDR3 is TGTGCCAGCAGCCCCCATAGCGGGGGGGCGGGGGATACGCAGTATTTT. Protein: CASSPHSGGAGDTQYF. The chain has TRBV7-2 and TRBJ2-3, with 11 bases matching TRBD2. V lost 5 bases and J lost 6; bases outside the gene matches: 10. Germline lookup yields CDR1 SGHTA and CDR2 FQGNSA. The CDR3 has 16 residues.

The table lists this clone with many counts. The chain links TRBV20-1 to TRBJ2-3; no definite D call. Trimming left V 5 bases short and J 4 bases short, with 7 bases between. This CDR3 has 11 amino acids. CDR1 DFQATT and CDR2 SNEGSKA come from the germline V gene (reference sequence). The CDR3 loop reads CSAGAADTQYF. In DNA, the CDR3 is TGCAGTGCTGGCGCGGCAGATACGCAGTATTTT.

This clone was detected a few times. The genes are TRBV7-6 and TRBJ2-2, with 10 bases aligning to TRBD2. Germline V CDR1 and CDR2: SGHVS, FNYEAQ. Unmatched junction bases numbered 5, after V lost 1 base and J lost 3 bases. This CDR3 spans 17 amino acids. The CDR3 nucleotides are TGTGCCAGCAGCTTAGGACCGACTAGCGGGCACACCGGGGAGCTGTTTTTT. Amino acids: CASSLGPTSGHTGELFF.

The CDR3 nucleotides read TGTGCCAGCAGCTTAGGAGTGGGACTCCCCTACGAGCAGTACTTC. It yields the protein CASSLGVGLPYEQYF. V and J are TRBV7-2 and TRBJ2-5, with a tentative D call TRBD2 (6 bases). The DNA end is a closer match to TRBJ2-7, so the J assignment may be wrong. Germline V lookup: CDR1 SGHTA, CDR2 FQGNSA. The CDR3 runs 15 residues.

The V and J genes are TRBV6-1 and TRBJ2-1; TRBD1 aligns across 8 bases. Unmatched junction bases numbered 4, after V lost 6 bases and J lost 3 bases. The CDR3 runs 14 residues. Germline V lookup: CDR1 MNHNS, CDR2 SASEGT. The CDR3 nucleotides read TGTGCCAGCAGACGGGACAGGAGCTACAATGAGCAGTTCTTC. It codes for CASRRDRSYNEQFF.

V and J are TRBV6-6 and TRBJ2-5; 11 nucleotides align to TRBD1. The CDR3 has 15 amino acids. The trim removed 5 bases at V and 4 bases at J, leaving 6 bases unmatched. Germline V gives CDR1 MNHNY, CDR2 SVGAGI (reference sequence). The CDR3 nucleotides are TGTGCCAGCAGTCCCGGGGACAGGGGGGGAGAGACCCAGTACTTC. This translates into CASSPGDRGGETQYF.

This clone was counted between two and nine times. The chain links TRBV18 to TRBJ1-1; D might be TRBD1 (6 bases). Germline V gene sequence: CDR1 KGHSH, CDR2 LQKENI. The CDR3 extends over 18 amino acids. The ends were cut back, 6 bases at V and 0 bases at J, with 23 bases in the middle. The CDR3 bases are TGTGCCAGCTCCTCACTTCCCGTACAGGGAGGGATGAACACTGAAGCTTTCTTT. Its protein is CASSSLPVQGGMNTEAFF.

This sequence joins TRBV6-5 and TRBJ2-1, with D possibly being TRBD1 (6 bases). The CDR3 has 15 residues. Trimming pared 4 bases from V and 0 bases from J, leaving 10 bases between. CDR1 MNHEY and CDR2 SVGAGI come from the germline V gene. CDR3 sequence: CASSSGASSYNEQFF. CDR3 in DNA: TGTGCCAGCAGTTCAGGGGCCAGCTCCTACAATGAGCAGTTCTTC.

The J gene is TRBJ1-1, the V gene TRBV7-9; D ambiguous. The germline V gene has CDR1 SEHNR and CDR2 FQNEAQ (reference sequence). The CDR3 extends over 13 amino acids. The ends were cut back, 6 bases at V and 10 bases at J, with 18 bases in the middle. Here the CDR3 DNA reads TGTGCCAGCAGTCACCCGAACCCCCTCGGAGCTTTCTTT. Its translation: CASSHPNPLGAFF.

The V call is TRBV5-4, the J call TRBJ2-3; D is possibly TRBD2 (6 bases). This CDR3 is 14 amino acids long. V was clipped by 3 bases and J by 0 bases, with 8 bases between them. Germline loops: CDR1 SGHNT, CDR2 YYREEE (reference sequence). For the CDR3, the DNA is TGTGCCAGCAGCTACGGGACTAGCACAGATACGCAGTATTTT. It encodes CASSYGTSTDTQYF.

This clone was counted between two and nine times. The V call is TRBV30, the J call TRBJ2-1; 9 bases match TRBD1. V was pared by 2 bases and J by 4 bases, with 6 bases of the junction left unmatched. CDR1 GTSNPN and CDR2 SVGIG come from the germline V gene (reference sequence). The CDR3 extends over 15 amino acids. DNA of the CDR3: TGTGCCTGGAGTAGAGGACAGGGGTCGTACAATGAGCAGTTCTTC. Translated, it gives CAWSRGQGSYNEQFF.